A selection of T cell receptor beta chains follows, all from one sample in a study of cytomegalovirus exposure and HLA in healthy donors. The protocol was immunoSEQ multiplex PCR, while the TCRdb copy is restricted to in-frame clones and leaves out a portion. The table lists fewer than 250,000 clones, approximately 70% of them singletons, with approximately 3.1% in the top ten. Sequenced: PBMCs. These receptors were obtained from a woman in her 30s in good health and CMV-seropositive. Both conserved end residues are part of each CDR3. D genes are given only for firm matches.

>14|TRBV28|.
CASSSGHRAGEQYF
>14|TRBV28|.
CASRPTGSGQPQHF
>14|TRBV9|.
CASSADSYNSPLHF
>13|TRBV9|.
CASSPGNGTPLHF
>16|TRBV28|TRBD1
CASSPPTDRAGNGYTF
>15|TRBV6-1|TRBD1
CASSDRDRGYEKLFF
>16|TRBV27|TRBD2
CASSAGLAGSTDTQYF
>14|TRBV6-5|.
CASSYSRTVGELFF
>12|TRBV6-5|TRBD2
CASSYGTNEQYF
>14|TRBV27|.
CASSLGTPLDEQFF
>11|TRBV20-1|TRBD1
CSATGQAEAFF
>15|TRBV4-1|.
CASSQDKGLLLRAFF
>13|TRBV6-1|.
CASRPGLQETQYF
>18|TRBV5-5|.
CASSLDITGASTRYEQYF
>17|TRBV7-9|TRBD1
CASSLDPGQGLNTEAFF
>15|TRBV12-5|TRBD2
CASGLFGTSGGELFF
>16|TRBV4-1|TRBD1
CASSQGGQGYSYEQYF
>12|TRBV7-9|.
CSSSSQADEQFF
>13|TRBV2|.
CASSGVPRQPQHF
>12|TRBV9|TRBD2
CASGTWGGTQYF
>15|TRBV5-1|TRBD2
CASSWGGTSDSEQYF
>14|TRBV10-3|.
CAISEGGIYNEQFF
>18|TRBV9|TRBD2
CASSVRTSGRWVENIQYF
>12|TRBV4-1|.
CASSHQGDEQFF
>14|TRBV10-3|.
CAIRLDSGNTEAFF
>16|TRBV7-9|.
CASSLSQGLRADEQYF
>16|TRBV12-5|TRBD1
CASGLETGWKVVGYTF
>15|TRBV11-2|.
CASSFSRGGDTEAFF
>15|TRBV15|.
CATSRAVGINTEAFF
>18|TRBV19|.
CANQDREGSGPGTDTQYF
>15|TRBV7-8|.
CASSLGLVSRYEQYF
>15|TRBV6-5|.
CASSPADGTHNEQFF
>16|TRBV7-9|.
CASSIRTLRSTDTQYF
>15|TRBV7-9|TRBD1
CASSPGQGLNTEAFF
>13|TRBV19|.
CASSMGSSYEQYF
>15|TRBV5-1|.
CASRPRGGSNTEAFF